This T cell receptor (beta chain) was identified in a study of CD8+ T cells in alopecia areata (dated by TCRdb to the late 2010s). Turning to the overall study: Treated patients were enrolled in an open-label pilot trial of oral tofacitinib, 5 to 10 mg twice daily, for moderate-to-severe alopecia areata. On the human side, TCRbeta sequencing was run on scalp tissue and on sorted CD4+ and CD8+ peripheral blood T cells from healthy controls and from alopecia areata patients with either patchy or totalis/universalis disease. Tofacitinib-treated patients had biopsies at baseline and at 4 and 24 weeks of treatment, with a later scalp biopsy in several patients. The study used high-throughput TCRbeta sequencing to examine T cell clonal expansion in alopecia areata, in both the C3H/HeJ mouse model and human patients. Scalp clonality was compared among normal scalp (n=4), patchy alopecia areata scalp (n=8), and alopecia totalis/universalis scalp (n=8). The RNA source kit depended on sample type: the PAXgene miRNA kit for fixed scalp, the miRNeasy kit for PBMCs, and the RNeasy kit for mouse skin. Tofacitinib was administered for 6 to 18 months, and 6 months of follow-up off drug were then conducted to assess delayed response and recurrence. immunoSEQ multiplex PCR using 35 Vbeta forward primers and 13 Jbeta reverse primers was used to amplify TCRbeta CDR3 regions. Overall results and qualifications from the work: Shared TCR sequences between patients were less evident than in mice, which may be partly attributable to HLA diversity in the patient population. Unlike mouse skin, which is dominated by gammadelta T cells, normal human skin has resident alphabeta T cells that are also sequenced, and this complicates analysis of the scalp TCR repertoire. Lesional scalp, especially in alopecia totalis/universalis, showed higher clonality and more expanded CD8+ clones than normal scalp, suggesting antigenic drive.

The intended sense of this specimen's time point label: baseline before oral tofacitinib. From alopecia areata patients, peripheral blood was collected along with lesional scalp punch biopsies. PBMCs were isolated by density centrifugation and stained for CD3, CD4 and CD8, and CD4+ and CD8+ T cells were sorted on a FACSAria. The CDR3 starts with the cysteine, ends with the phenylalanine, and has 15 residues. CDR3 DNA is the only sequence kept; it has 45 bases, read in frame from the first base. Trimming accounts for 4 bases at V and 3 bases at J, while the number of junction bases matched to no gene is 7. In the germline V gene (reference sequence), CDR1 corresponds to MNHEY and CDR2 to SMNVEV. This clone has a handful of counts. Which antigen it targets is not known. Nothing much larger sits one base from this clone, and base qualities are not available. Library construction relied on the immunoSEQ multiplex PCR assay. RNA was extracted from all samples and reverse transcribed into cDNA as template for TCR sequencing. First-strand cDNA was synthesized using SuperScript III with a 2:1 mix of oligo-dT and random hexamers. A synthetic immune receptor repertoire was used to assess amplification bias, and residual bias was removed computationally. Per the source publication's procedure: Raw reads were preprocessed to remove errors, and CDR3 was defined by IMGT conventions from the conserved cysteine to phenylalanine. Clonality was computed as 1 minus the Shannon entropy, with the entropy normalized by log2 of the number of productive unique TCRs. Whether each scalp clone was CD4 or CD8 was inferred by checking scalp TCRbeta sequences against the CD4 and CD8 repertoires from sorted blood. TCRdb retrieved this table from immuneACCESS and kept in-frame rearrangements only. Not all clones are present; in checked studies, unresolved V genes account for under half, and no reason is known for the remainder. That table is the source of V, J and clone size, and D and trimming were worked out from the DNA. For this sample the table gives a few hundred thousand clones, of which under 70% were detected only once. Clones ranked in the top ten supply more than 0.95% of the sample.

The material sequenced was CD4+ T cells sorted from blood, taken at week 0. The origin of this receptor is a human donor with alopecia areata. The rearranged chain carries TRBV27 and TRBJ1-2; 8 central bases correspond to TRBD1. This receptor has the CDR3 CASSSRQGRDYGYTF. The sequence in DNA is TGTGCCAGCAGTTCTCGACAGGGGCGAGACTATGGCTACACCTTC.